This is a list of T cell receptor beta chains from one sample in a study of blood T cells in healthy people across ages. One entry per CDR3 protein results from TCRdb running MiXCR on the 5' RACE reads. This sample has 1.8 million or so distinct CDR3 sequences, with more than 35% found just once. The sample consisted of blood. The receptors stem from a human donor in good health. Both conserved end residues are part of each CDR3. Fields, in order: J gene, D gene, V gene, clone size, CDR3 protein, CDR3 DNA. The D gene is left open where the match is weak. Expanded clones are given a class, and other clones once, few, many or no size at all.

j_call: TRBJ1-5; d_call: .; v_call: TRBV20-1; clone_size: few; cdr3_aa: CSARVGASNQPQHF; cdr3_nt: TGCAGTGCTAGAGTAGGGGCCTCCAATCAGCCCCAGCATTTT
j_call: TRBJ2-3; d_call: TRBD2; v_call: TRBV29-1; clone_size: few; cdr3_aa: CSELTSGGALDTRYF; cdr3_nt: TGCAGCGAGCTGACTAGCGGGGGGGCCCTTGATACGCGGTATTTT
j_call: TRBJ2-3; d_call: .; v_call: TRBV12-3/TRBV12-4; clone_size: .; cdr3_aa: CASTHTGGTDTQYF; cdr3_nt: TGTGCCAGCACTCACACTGGGGGCACAGATACGCAGTATTTT
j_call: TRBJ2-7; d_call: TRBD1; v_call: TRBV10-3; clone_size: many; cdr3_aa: CAISGGQGKIVPSDEQYF; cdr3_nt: TGTGCCATCAGCGGCGGACAGGGGAAGATAGTCCCGTCGGACGAGCAGTACTTC
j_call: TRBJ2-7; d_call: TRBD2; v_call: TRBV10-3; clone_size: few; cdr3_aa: CAISDYQRDYEQYF; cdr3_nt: TGTGCCATCAGTGACTACCAGCGGGATTACGAGCAGTACTTC
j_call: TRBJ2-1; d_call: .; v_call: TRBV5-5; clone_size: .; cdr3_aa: CASVRDIPYNEQFF; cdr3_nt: TGTGCCAGCGTACGGGACATACCTTACAATGAGCAGTTCTTC
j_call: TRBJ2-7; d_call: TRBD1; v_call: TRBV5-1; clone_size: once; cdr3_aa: CASSLATGTGSYEQYF; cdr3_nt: TGCGCCAGCAGCTTAGCAACCGGGACAGGCTCCTACGAGCAGTACTTC
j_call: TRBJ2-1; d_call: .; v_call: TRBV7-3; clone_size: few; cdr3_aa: CASSFGPSISYNEQFF; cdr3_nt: TGTGCCAGCAGCTTCGGACCCTCGATCTCCTACAATGAGCAGTTCTTC
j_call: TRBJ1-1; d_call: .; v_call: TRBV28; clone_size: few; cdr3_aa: CASSPPPPSTEAFF; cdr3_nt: TGTGCCAGCAGCCCCCCTCCTCCCAGCACTGAAGCTTTCTTT
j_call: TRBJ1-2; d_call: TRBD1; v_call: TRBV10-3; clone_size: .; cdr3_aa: CAIQGELYGYTF; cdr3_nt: TGTGCCATCCAGGGGGAACTCTATGGCTACACCTTC
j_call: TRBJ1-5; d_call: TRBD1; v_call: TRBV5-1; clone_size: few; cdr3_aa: CASSEGTAGQPQHF; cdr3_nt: TGCGCCAGCAGCGAGGGGACAGCTGGCCAGCCCCAGCATTTT
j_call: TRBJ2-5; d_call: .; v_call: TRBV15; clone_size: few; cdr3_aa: CATSDTSQETQYF; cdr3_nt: TGTGCCACCAGCGATACATCCCAAGAGACCCAGTACTTC
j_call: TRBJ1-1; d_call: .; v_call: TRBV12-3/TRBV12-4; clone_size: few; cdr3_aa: CASSFGGGRAFF; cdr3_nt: TGTGCCAGCAGTTTTGGGGGCGGGAGAGCTTTCTTT
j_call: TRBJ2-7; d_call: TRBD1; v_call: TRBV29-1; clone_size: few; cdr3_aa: CSVATGGSYEQYF; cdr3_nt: TGCAGCGTTGCTACAGGGGGCTCCTACGAGCAGTACTTC
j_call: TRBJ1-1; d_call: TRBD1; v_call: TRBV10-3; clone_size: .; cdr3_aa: CAIGAGTGWGTEAFF; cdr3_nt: TGTGCCATCGGGGCAGGGACAGGATGGGGCACTGAAGCTTTCTTT
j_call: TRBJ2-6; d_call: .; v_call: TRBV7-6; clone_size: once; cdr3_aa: CASSLRQGPSGANVLTF; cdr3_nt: TGTGCCAGCAGCTTACGGCAGGGCCCCTCTGGGGCCAACGTCCTGACTTTC
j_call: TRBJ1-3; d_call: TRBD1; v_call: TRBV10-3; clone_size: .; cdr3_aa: CAISEPTGGRNTIYF; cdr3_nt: TGTGCCATCAGTGAGCCGACAGGGGGCCGAAACACCATATATTTT
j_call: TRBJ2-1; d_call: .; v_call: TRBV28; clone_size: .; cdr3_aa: CASSSPAGVNEQFF; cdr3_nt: TGTGCCAGCAGTTCCCCGGCAGGGGTCAATGAGCAGTTCTTC
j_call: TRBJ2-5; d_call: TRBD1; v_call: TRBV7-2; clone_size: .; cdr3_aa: CASSSQNMTGNYQETQYF; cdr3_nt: TGTGCCAGCAGCTCCCAGAATATGACAGGGAACTACCAAGAGACCCAGTACTTC
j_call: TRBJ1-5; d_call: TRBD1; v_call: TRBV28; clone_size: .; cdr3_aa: CASSGTGILVGNQPQHF; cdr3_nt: TGTGCCAGCAGTGGGACAGGGATTTTAGTTGGGAATCAGCCCCAGCATTTT
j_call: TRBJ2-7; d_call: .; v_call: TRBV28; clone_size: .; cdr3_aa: CASSAIPLLSCEQYF; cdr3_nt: TGTGCCAGCAGCGCGATACCGCTCCTCTCCTGCGAGCAGTACTTC
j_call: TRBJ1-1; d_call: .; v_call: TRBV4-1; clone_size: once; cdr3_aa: CASSQDPQGQSGNTEAFF; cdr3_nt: TGCGCCAGCAGCCAAGATCCCCAGGGCCAATCTGGGAACACTGAAGCTTTCTTT
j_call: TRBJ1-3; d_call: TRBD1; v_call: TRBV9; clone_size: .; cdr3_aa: CASSARGGNLQTSGNTIYF; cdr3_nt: TGTGCCAGCAGCGCCCGAGGGGGCAACCTCCAAACCTCTGGAAACACCATATATTTT
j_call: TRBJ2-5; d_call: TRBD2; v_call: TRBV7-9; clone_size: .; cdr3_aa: CASSLEGTSGAETQYF; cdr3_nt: TGTGCCAGCAGCTTAGAGGGTACTAGCGGGGCGGAGACCCAGTACTTC
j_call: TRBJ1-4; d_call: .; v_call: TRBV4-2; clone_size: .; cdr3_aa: CASSQEEGRRGKLFF; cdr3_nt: TGTGCCAGCAGCCAAGAGGAAGGACGGCGCGGAAAACTGTTTTTT
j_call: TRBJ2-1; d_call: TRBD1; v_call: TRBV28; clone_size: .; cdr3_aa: CASSRTGRHEQFF; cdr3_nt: TGTGCCAGCAGCCGGACAGGGCGGCATGAGCAGTTCTTC
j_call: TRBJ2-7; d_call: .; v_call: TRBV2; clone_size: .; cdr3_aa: CASSESTGLSYEQYF; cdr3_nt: TGTGCCAGCAGTGAAAGTACAGGGTTGTCGTACGAGCAGTACTTC
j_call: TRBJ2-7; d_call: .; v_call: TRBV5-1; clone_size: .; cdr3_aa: CASSYRQAYEQYF; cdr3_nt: TGCGCCAGCAGCTACCGACAGGCCTACGAGCAGTACTTC
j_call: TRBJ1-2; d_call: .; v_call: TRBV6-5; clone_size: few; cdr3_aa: CASSYYSLSGDYGYTF; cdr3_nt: TGTGCCAGCAGTTACTATTCCCTCTCAGGAGACTATGGCTACACCTTC
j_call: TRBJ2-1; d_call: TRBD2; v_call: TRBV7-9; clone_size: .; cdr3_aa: CASSLVGEGLNNEQFF; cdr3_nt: TGTGCCAGCAGCTTAGTAGGGGAGGGATTAAACAATGAGCAGTTCTTC
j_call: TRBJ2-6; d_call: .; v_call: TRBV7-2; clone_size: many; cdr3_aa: CASSPQGGANVLTF; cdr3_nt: TGTGCCAGCAGTCCCCAGGGAGGTGCCAACGTCCTGACTTTC
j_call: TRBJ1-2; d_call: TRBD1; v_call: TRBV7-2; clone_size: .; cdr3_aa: CASRPGTGGRGYTF; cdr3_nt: TGTGCCAGCAGGCCCGGGACAGGGGGCCGTGGCTACACCTTC
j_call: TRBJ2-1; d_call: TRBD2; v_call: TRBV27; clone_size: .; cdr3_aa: CASSLAGTLDEQFF; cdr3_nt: TGTGCCAGCAGTCTAGCGGGGACTCTCGATGAGCAGTTCTTC
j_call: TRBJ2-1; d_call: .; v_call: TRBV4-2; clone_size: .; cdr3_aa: CASSQVQSYEQFF; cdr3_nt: TGTGCCAGCAGCCAAGTACAGTCCTACGAGCAGTTCTTC
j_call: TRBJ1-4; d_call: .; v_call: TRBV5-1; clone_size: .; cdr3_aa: CASSRSGAIVELFF; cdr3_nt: TGCGCCAGCAGCAGGTCAGGGGCTATAGTCGAACTGTTTTTT
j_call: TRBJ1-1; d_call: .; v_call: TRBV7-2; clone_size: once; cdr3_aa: CATRREANTEAFF; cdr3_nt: TGTGCCACACGACGGGAAGCGAACACTGAAGCTTTCTTT
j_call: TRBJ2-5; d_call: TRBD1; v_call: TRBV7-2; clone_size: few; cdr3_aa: CASSLMTGGLETQYF; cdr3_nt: TGTGCCAGCAGCTTAATGACAGGGGGTCTGGAGACCCAGTACTTC
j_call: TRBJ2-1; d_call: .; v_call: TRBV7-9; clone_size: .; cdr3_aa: CASSLGLSTGSYNEQFF; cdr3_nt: TGTGCCAGCAGCTTAGGGTTGAGTACCGGGAGCTACAATGAGCAGTTCTTC
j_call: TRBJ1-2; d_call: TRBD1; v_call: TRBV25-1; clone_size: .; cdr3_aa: CASSRAGQNYGYTF; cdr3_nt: TGTGCCAGCAGCCGAGCGGGACAGAACTATGGCTACACCTTC
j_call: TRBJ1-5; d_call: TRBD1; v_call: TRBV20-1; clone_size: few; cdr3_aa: CSAIGTGGRSNQPQHF; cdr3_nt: TGCAGTGCCATAGGGACAGGGGGCCGAAGCAATCAGCCCCAGCATTTT
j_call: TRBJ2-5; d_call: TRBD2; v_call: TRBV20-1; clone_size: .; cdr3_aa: CSARDRSQAGGPETQYF; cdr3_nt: TGCAGTGCTAGAGATCGTTCACAAGCGGGGGGGCCAGAGACCCAGTACTTC
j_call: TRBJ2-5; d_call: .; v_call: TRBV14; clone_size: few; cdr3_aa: CASSQVSKETQYF; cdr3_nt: TGTGCCAGCAGCCAAGTGTCGAAAGAGACCCAGTACTTC